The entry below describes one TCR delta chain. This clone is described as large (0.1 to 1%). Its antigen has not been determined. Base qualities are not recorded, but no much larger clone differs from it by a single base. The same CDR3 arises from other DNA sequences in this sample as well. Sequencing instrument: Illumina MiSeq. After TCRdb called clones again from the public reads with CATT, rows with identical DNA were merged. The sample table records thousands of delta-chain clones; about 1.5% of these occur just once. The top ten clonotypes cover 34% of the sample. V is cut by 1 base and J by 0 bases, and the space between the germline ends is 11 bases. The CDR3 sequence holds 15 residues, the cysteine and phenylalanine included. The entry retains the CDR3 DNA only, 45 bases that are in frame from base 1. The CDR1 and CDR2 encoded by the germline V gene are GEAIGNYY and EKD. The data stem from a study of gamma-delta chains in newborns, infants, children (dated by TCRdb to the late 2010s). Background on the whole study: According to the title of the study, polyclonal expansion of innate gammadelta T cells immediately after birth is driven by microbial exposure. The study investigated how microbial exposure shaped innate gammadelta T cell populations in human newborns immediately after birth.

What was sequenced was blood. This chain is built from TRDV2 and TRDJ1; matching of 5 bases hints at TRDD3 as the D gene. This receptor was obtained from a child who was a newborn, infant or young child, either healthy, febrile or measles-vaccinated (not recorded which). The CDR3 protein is CACDTNVLDTDKLIF. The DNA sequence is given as TGTGCCTGTGACACGAATGTACTGGACACCGATAAACTCATCTTT.